The clone carrying this T cell receptor beta chain was counted many times. What it recognizes is unknown. What was amplified from RNA transcripts were TCR beta CDR3 regions. In the first-round RT-PCR of the TCR CDR3, the HTBI primer set was used. TCRdb re-derived calls from the multiplex PCR reads in MiXCR, one entry per CDR3 protein. The sample lists under 600,000 distinct CDR3 sequences; roughly a sixth were seen once. There are 13 residues in the CDR3. V shed 5 bases and J shed 5 bases, with 12 bases lying between them. Germline CDR1 is ENHRY and CDR2 is SYGVKD. This specimen belongs to a study of T cells in Graves' hyperthyroidism and ophthalmopathy. For the study at large: Before treatment of any kind, peripheral blood was taken at initial diagnosis. Study-level findings and limits: Ophthalmopathy stood apart from stable hyperthyroidism in a 13 V-J model. Among clonotypes expanded in thyroid above 0.001, most were also found in blood.

V is TRBV10-3 and J is TRBJ2-5; a weak D match, TRBD2 (6 bases). Sequences were obtained from blood. This clonotype originated in a woman aged 35 to 49 with Graves' ophthalmopathy. DNA for the CDR3: TGTGCCATCAGTCCCGGACTATCGGAGACCCAGTACTTC. Residues: CAISPGLSETQYF.